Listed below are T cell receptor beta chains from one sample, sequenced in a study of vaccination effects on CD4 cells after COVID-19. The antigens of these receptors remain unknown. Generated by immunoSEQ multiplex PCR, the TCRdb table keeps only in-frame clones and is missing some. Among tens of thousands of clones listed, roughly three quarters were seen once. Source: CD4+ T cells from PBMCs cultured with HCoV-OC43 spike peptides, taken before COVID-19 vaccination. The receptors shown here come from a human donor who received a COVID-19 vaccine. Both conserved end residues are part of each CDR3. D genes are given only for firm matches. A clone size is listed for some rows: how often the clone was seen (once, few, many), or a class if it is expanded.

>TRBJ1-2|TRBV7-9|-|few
CASSSRATDYGYTF
TGTGCCAGCAGCTCCCGAGCGACGGACTATGGCTACACCTTC
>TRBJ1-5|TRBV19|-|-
CASTQGQYSNQPQHF
TGTGCCAGTACCCAAGGACAGTATAGCAATCAGCCCCAGCATTTT
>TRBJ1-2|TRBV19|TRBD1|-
CASSAQGYYGYTF
TGTGCCAGTAGTGCACAGGGGTACTATGGCTACACCTTC
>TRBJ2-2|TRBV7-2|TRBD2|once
CASSFGTSGGAGELFF
TGTGCCAGCAGCTTTGGAACTAGCGGGGGCGCCGGGGAGCTGTTTTTT
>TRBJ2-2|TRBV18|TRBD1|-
CASSPAGTGSVATGELFF
TGTGCCAGCTCACCGGCCGGGACAGGGAGTGTAGCGACCGGGGAGCTGTTTTTT
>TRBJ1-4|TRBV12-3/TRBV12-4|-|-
CASSFMAGEKLFF
TGTGCCAGCAGTTTTATGGCGGGGGAAAAACTGTTTTTT
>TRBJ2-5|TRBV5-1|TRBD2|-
CASSLIREGETQYF
TGCGCCAGCAGCTTGATCCGGGAGGGGGAGACCCAGTACTTC
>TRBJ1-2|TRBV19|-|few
CASSITRDVSGYTF
TGTGCCAGTAGTATAACGCGGGATGTAAGTGGCTACACCTTC
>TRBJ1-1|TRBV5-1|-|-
CASSFITKNTEAFF
TGCGCCAGCAGCTTCATTACTAAAAACACTGAAGCTTTCTTT
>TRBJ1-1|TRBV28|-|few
CASSLRPQDTEAFF
TGTGCCAGCAGTTTACGCCCGCAGGACACTGAAGCTTTCTTT
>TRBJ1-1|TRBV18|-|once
CASSDAWGLNTEAFF
TGTGCCAGCTCGGATGCGTGGGGCTTGAACACTGAAGCTTTCTTT
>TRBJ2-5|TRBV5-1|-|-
CASRAGQETQYF
TGCGCCAGCAGGGCTGGACAAGAGACCCAGTACTTC
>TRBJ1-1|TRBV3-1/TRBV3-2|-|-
CASSHLGGSTEAFF
TGTGCCAGCAGTCATTTGGGGGGTTCAACTGAAGCTTTCTTT
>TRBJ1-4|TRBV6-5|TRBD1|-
CASSGRGRVGEKLFF
TGTGCCAGCTCTGGGAGGGGGCGGGTTGGCGAAAAACTGTTTTTT
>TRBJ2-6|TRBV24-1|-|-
CATSGDAGTGANVLTF
TGTGCCACCAGTGGCGACGCCGGGACCGGGGCCAACGTCCTGACTTTC
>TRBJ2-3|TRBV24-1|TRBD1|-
CATSDLQGSSSTDTQYF
TGTGCCACCAGTGATTTACAGGGGTCTTCCAGCACAGATACGCAGTATTTT
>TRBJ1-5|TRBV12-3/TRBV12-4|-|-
CASSLGSNQPQHF
TGTGCCAGCAGTTTGGGCAGCAATCAGCCCCAGCATTTT
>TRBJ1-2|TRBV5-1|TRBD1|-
CASSFSPRGGLYGYTF
TGCGCCAGCAGCTTTTCACCCAGGGGGGGATTATATGGCTACACCTTC
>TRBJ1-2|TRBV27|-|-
CASSFTGSPGSRGYTF
TGTGCCAGCAGTTTCACAGGGTCCCCTGGAAGTCGCGGCTACACCTTC
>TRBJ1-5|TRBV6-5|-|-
CASSYGRNSNQPQHF
TGTGCCAGCAGTTACGGGAGGAATAGCAATCAGCCCCAGCATTTT
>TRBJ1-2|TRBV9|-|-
CASSVGGGGPGYGYTF
TGTGCCAGCAGCGTAGGAGGGGGGGGGCCAGGCTATGGCTACACCTTC
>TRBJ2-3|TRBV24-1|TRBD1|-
CATKEGTDTDTQYF
TGTGCCACAAAAGAGGGGACAGACACAGATACGCAGTATTTT
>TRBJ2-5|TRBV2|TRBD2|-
CASKFSLAAQETQYF
TGTGCCAGCAAATTCTCCCTAGCGGCGCAAGAGACCCAGTACTTC
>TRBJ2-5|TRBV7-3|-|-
CASSPSSAGLAETQYF
TGTGCCAGCAGCCCCAGTAGTGCGGGCCTGGCGGAGACCCAGTACTTC
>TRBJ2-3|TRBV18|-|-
CASSPQTITDTQYF
TGTGCCAGCTCACCGCAGACAATAACTGATACGCAGTATTTT
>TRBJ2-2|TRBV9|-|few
CASSATSGGLGTGELFF
TGTGCCAGCAGCGCGACCTCCGGGGGCCTGGGCACCGGGGAGCTGTTTTTT
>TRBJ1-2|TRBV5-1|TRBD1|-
CASSPGQGYGYTF
TGCGCCAGCAGCCCTGGACAGGGCTATGGCTACACCTTC
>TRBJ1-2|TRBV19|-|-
CASSIGEGANYGYTF
TGTGCCAGTAGTATAGGGGAGGGCGCTAACTATGGCTACACCTTC
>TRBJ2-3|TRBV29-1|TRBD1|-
CSVSEGADTQYF
TGCAGCGTCTCTGAGGGGGCGGATACGCAGTATTTT